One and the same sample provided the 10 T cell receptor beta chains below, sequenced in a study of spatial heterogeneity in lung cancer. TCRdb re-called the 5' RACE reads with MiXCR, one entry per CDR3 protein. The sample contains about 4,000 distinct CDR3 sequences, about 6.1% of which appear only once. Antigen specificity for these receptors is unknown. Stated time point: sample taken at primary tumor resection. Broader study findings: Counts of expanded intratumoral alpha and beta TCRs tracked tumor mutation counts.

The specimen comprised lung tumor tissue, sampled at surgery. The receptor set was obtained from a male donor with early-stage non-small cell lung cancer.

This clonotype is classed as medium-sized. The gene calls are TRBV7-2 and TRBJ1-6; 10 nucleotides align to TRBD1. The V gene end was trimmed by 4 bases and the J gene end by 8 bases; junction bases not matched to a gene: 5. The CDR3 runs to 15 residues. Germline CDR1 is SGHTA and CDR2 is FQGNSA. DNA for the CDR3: TGTGCCAGCAGCTCATGGACAGGGGGACATTCACCCCTCCACTTT. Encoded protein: CASSSWTGGHSPLHF.

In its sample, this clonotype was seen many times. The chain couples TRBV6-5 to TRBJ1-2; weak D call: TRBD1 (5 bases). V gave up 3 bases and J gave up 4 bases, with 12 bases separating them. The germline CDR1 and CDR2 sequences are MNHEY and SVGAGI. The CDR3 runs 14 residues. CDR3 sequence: CASSYSDTGYGYTF. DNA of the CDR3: TGTGCCAGCAGTTATTCGGACACTGGCTATGGCTACACCTTC.

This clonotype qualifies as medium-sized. This chain's CDR3 is CASSAEDRGYGYTF. DNA for the CDR3: TGTGCCAGCAGTGCAGAGGACAGGGGCTATGGCTACACCTTC. This chain joins TRBV2 and TRBJ1-2; 9 bases are shared with TRBD1. CDR3 length: 14 amino acids. With 4 bases clipped from V and 4 bases from J, the junction kept 4 bases outside the gene matches. Per the germline V gene, CDR1 is SNHLY and CDR2 is FYNNEI.

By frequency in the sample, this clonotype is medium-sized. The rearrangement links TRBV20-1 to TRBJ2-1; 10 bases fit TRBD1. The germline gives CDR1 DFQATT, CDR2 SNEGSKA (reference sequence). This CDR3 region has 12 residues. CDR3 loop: CLGTGANDEQFF. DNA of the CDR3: TGCCTCGGGACAGGGGCTAACGATGAGCAGTTCTTC.

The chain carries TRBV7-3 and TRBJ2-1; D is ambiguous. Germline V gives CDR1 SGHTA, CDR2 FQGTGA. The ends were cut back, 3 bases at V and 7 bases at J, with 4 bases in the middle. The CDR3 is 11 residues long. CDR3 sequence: CASSFGNEQFF. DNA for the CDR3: TGTGCCAGCAGCTTCGGGAATGAGCAGTTCTTC.

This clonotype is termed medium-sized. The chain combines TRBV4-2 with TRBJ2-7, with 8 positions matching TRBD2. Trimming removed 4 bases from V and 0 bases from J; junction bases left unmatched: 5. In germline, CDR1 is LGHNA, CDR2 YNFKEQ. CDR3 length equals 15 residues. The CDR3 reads CASSPRREASYEQYF. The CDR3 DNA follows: TGTGCCAGCAGCCCTAGGCGGGAGGCCTCCTACGAGCAGTACTTC.

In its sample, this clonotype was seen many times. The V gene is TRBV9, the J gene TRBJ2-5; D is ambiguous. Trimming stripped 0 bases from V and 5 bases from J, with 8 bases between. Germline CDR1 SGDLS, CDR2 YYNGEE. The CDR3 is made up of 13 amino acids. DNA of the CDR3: TGTGCCAGCAGCGTAGGGCAGATTGAGACCCAGTACTTC. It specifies CASSVGQIETQYF. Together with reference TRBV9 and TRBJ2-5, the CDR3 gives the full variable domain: DSGVTQTPKHLITATGQRVTLRCSPRSGDLSVYWYQQSLDQGLQFLIQYYNGEERAKGNILERFSAQQFPDLHSELNLSSLELGDSALYFCASSVGQIETQYFGPGTRLLVL.

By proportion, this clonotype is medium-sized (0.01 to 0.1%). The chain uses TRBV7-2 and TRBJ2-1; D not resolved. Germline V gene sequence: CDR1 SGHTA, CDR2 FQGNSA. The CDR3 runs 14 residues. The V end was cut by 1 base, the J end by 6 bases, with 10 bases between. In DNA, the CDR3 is TGTGCCAGCAGCTTAGAAGGATTTGGCAATGAGCAGTTCTTC. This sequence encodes CASSLEGFGNEQFF.

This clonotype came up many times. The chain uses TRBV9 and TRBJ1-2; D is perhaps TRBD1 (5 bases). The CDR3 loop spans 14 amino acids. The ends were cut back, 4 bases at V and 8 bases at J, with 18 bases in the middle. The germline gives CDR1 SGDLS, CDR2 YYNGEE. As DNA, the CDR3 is TGTGCCAGCAGCACCGCCCCGCAGGGCCAGGGCTACACCTTC. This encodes CASSTAPQGQGYTF.

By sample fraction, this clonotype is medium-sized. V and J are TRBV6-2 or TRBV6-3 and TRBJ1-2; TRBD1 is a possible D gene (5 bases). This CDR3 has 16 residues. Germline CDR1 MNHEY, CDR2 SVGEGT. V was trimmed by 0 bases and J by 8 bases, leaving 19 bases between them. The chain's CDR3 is CASSYSPNPGWEGYTF. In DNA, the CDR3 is TGTGCCAGCAGTTACTCGCCCAACCCAGGGTGGGAAGGCTACACCTTC.